This T cell receptor (beta chain) appears in the sequencing data of a study of blood T cell repertoires in COVID-19. This clone was counted between two and nine times. Per the germline V gene, CDR1 is SGHRS and CDR2 is YFSETQ. This CDR3 contains 17 residues. The V and J ends lost 0 bases and 2 bases respectively, with 12 bases between them. This table comes from immunoSEQ multiplex PCR, and its TCRdb copy is limited to in-frame clones, with some not included. The sample yields about 190,000 clones, around 76% seen once. The chain uses TRBV5-1 and TRBJ2-6, with D perhaps TRBD1 (7 bases). This receptor was identified in an older woman with COVID-19, enrolled during active disease. Sequences were obtained from peripheral blood. CDR3 sequence: CASSLGRGLAGANVLTF. The DNA for the CDR3 is TGCGCCAGCAGCTTGGGGAGGGGGCTTGCTGGGGCCAACGTCCTGACTTTC.